This TCR beta chain derives from a study of shared T cell receptors in the human thymus. Profiling relied on immunoSEQ multiplex PCR, and the TCRdb table lists in-frame clones only, not all of them. Of hundreds of thousands of clones listed, 70% to 90% were seen once; the top ten hold roughly 0.0094%. This sample also appeared in a second study, on human thymus T cells. As that study records: Corrective cardiac operations yielded the resected thymus tissue. Apparent bias marked the V and J gene usage of thymic and blood repertoires. In unrelated individuals, thymic repertoires overlapped highly, according to related research.

The sample comprised thymocytes. The clonotype comes from a boy younger than two with a congenital heart defect.

The CDR3 is CATLGGTEKGNQPQHF. Here the CDR3 DNA reads TGTGCCACCCTAGGGGGGACAGAAAAGGGCAATCAGCCCCAGCATTTT. The genes are TRBV19 and TRBJ1-5; 7 positions match TRBD1. V gave up 10 bases and J gave up 2 bases; unmatched junction bases: 14. Germline lookup yields CDR1 LNHDA and CDR2 SQIVND (reference sequence). This CDR3 is 16 amino acids long.